Below are 20 T cell receptor beta chains sequenced from a single sample in a study of CD8+ T cells in alopecia areata. Following extraction, RNA underwent reverse transcription to cDNA, which served as the sequencing template. This table comes from immunoSEQ multiplex PCR, and its TCRdb copy is limited to in-frame clones, with some not included. Of hundreds of thousands of clones listed, approximately 72% are singletons. The treatment denotes: oral pan-JAK inhibitor, 5-10 mg twice daily. This sample comprised CD4+ T cells sorted from blood, obtained around week 46, from a patient treated with tofacitinib. These receptors were taken from a human donor with alopecia areata.

V is TRBV9 and J is TRBJ2-3; the match to TRBD1 covers 8 bases. The junction had 5 bases not matched to a gene; V was cut back by 3 bases and J by 2 bases. The CDR3 is 15 residues long. CDR1 is SGDLS and CDR2 is YYNGEE in the germline V gene. CDR3 sequence (DNA): TGTGCCAGCAGCGGACGGGACAGGATCACAGATACGCAGTATTTT. Residues: CASSGRDRITDTQYF.

This chain connects TRBV5-4 to TRBJ2-3; possible D gene TRBD1, 5 bases. Looked up from germline, CDR1 is SGHNT and CDR2 is YYREEE (reference sequence). This CDR3 contains 14 residues. Trimming pared 2 bases from V and 5 bases from J, leaving 12 bases between. CDR3 in DNA: TGTGCCAGCAGCTTTTCAGGGTCCAAAGATACGCAGTATTTT. This codes for CASSFSGSKDTQYF.

The chain couples TRBV7-3 to TRBJ2-5; D uncertain. Germline assignment: CDR1 SGHTA and CDR2 FQGTGA. The CDR3 is 13 residues long. Trimming removed 2 bases from V and 5 bases from J, with 9 bases in between. The CDR3 sequence: CASSLQNGETQYF. The DNA of the CDR3 is TGTGCCAGCAGCTTACAAAACGGGGAGACCCAGTACTTC.

This chain joins TRBV19 and TRBJ2-5; no definite D call. V was shortened by 5 bases and J by 3 bases, with 4 bases between the two germline ends. This CDR3 has 11 amino acids. Germline loops: CDR1 LNHDA, CDR2 SQIVND (reference sequence). The CDR3 here is CASSGEETQYF. Here the CDR3 DNA reads TGTGCCAGTAGTGGCGAAGAGACCCAGTACTTC.

This chain connects TRBV29-1 to TRBJ2-3; 9 bases agree with TRBD1. The CDR3 contains 13 residues. J was trimmed by 4 bases and V by 4 bases; bases with no gene match: 3. Looked up from germline, CDR1 is SQVTM and CDR2 is ANQGSEA. The CDR3 DNA reads TGCAGCGTTGGAACAGGGGGCGCAGATACGCAGTATTTT. As protein: CSVGTGGADTQYF.

The V gene is TRBV4-3, the J gene TRBJ1-1; weak D call: TRBD1 (5 bases). CDR1 is LGHNA, CDR2 YSLEER, per germline. V lost 3 bases and J 4 bases, leaving 15 bases between the germline ends. The CDR3 runs to 15 residues. CDR3 nucleotide sequence: TGCGCCAGCAGCCATGCAACCGGGACCGGCACTGAAGCTTTCTTT. Its protein product is CASSHATGTGTEAFF.

The chain recombines TRBV2 with TRBJ2-5; no clear D. Trimming took 6 bases from V and 2 from J, leaving 10 bases between them. The CDR3 extends over 13 amino acids. Germline CDR1 and CDR2: SNHLY and FYNNEI. The CDR3 nucleotides are TGTGCCAGCAGCGCTATCGGACAAGAGACCCAGTACTTC. Protein product: CASSAIGQETQYF.

This rearrangement joins TRBV14 to TRBJ1-6; D remains ambiguous. CDR1 is SGHDN, CDR2 FVKESK, per germline. This CDR3 is built from 16 residues. V was cut by 0 bases and J by 2 bases, with 8 bases left in between. CDR3 amino acids: CASSQEEYTYNSPLHF. The CDR3 region has the DNA TGTGCCAGCAGCCAAGAGGAGTACACCTATAATTCACCCCTCCACTTT.

The chain recombines TRBV4-3 with TRBJ1-1; D gene uncertain. CDR3 length: 14 residues. V lost 0 bases and J lost 0, with 5 bases in between. CDR1 and CDR2 from the germline V gene are LGHNA and YSLEER. The CDR3 loop reads CASSQDLVNTEAFF. CDR3 coding DNA: TGCGCCAGCAGCCAAGATCTCGTGAACACTGAAGCTTTCTTT.

This clone has only a few counts. The rearrangement links TRBV11-2 to TRBJ2-3; 14 positions match TRBD2. CDR3 length: 17 amino acids. V shed 4 bases and J 1 base; nucleotides not matched to a gene: 4. Germline V lookup: CDR1 SGHAT, CDR2 FQNNGV. The CDR3, as DNA: TGTGCCAGCAGCTGGGGACTAGCGGGGGTCCGCACAGATACGCAGTATTTT. Translating gives CASSWGLAGVRTDTQYF.

V and J are TRBV2 and TRBJ1-5; D remains ambiguous. Trimming stripped 1 base from V and 0 bases from J, with 7 bases between. Germline values: CDR1 SNHLY, CDR2 FYNNEI. The CDR3 runs 15 residues. This chain's CDR3 is CASSEGRNSNQPQHF. The CDR3 DNA sequence: TGTGCCAGCAGTGAAGGTAGAAATAGCAATCAGCCCCAGCATTTT.

This clone was observed a single time. The chain recombines TRBV9 with TRBJ2-3, with D hard to call. The CDR3 length is 13 residues. Trimming took off 2 bases at V and 2 bases at J, with 6 bases between the two ends. Germline V gene lookup returns CDR1 SGDLS and CDR2 YYNGEE. CDR3 amino acids: CASSVSTTDTQYF. CDR3 nucleotide sequence: TGTGCCAGCAGCGTTTCCACCACAGATACGCAGTATTTT.

The rearrangement uses TRBV9 and TRBJ2-2, with TRBD2 matching over 7 bases. CDR1 is SGDLS and CDR2 is YYNGEE in the germline V gene. There are 15 residues in the CDR3. V lost 6 bases to trimming and J lost 2 bases; unmatched junction nucleotides: 7. CDR3 sequence reads: CASNGRGDNTGELFF. The CDR3 DNA is TGTGCCAGCAATGGCCGGGGGGATAACACCGGGGAGCTGTTTTTT.

This chain connects TRBV13 to TRBJ2-1; TRBD2 aligns across 8 bases. Trimming cost V 5 bases and J 4 bases; bases outside gene matches: 10. CDR1 PRHDT and CDR2 FYEKMQ come from the germline V gene (reference sequence). The CDR3 has 16 residues. CDR3 nucleotides: TGTGCCAGCAGCCAAAGGCCCAGCGGGGGTTACAATGAGCAGTTCTTC. It yields the protein CASSQRPSGGYNEQFF.

This clone was found once. J is TRBJ1-2 and V is TRBV2; D is perhaps TRBD1 (6 bases). The CDR3 sequence is 13 residues long. The V gene's germline CDR1 is SNHLY and CDR2 FYNNEI. Trimming stripped 7 bases from V and 8 bases from J, with 17 bases between. Written as DNA, the CDR3 is TGTGCCAGCAAGTTATCAGGGGATCACGGCTACACCTTC. Protein product: CASKLSGDHGYTF.

This chain uses TRBV5-1 with TRBJ2-1, with D possibly matching TRBD2 (6 bases). The length of the CDR3 is 15 residues. The germline V gene encodes CDR1 SGHRS and CDR2 YFSETQ. Trimming took off 4 bases at V and 3 bases at J, with 14 bases between the two ends. The CDR3 loop is CASSPAGTRYNEQFF. CDR3 nucleotide sequence: TGCGCCAGCAGCCCCGCCGGGACTCGCTACAATGAGCAGTTCTTC.

V usage is TRBV29-1 and J usage is TRBJ2-1, with 8 bases aligning to TRBD2. Germline CDR1 reads SQVTM; CDR2 reads ANQGSEA. This CDR3 has 14 residues. V was clipped by 3 bases and J by 11 bases; unmatched bases: 12. The DNA of the CDR3 is TGCAGCGTTGACCTCTCGGGACTAGGGTTCAAGCAGTTCTTC. This gives the protein CSVDLSGLGFKQFF.

The chain recombines TRBV7-2 with TRBJ2-3, with 8 bases that match TRBD2. This CDR3 region has 15 residues. The J segment lost 4 bases and the V segment lost 1 base, leaving 4 bases of the junction unmatched. CDR1 is SGHTA, CDR2 FQGNSA, per germline. The CDR3 sequence: CASSLDGGAADTQYF. As DNA, the CDR3 is TGTGCCAGCAGCTTAGACGGGGGGGCGGCAGATACGCAGTATTTT. Full variable domain (missing parts from reference TRBV7-2 and TRBJ2-3): GAGVSQSPSNKVTEKGKDVELRCDPISGHTALYWYRQSLGQGLEFLIYFQGNSAPDKSGLPSDRFSAERTGGSVSTLTIQRTQQEDSAVYLCASSLDGGAADTQYFGPGTRLTVL.

The rearrangement joins TRBV7-3 to TRBJ2-5; either TRBD1 or TRBD2 may fit D (5 bases each). This CDR3 is 14 amino acids long. The germline CDR1 and CDR2 sequences are SGHTA and FQGTGA. The V gene lost 3 bases and the J gene lost 5 bases, with 13 bases spanning the gap. The CDR3 DNA follows: TGTGCCAGCAGCTTGGGGCTAGCCGGGGAGACCCAGTACTTC. This translates into CASSLGLAGETQYF.

In its sample, this clone was seen a few times. Here the CDR3 DNA reads TGTGCCTGGAGTCAAAAGTCTACAGGGGGGACCGGGGAGCTGTTTTTT. This codes for CAWSQKSTGGTGELFF. The chain employs TRBV30 and TRBJ2-2, with 8 positions matching TRBD1. Per the germline V gene, CDR1 is GTSNPN and CDR2 is SVGIG (reference sequence). The CDR3 has 16 amino acids. After removal of 2 bases from V and 5 bases from J, the junction contained 10 bases not matched to a gene. Complete variable domain (other parts from reference TRBV30 and TRBJ2-2): SQTIHQWPATLVQPVGSPLSLECTVEGTSNPNLYWYRQAAGRGLQLLFYSVGIGQISSEVPQNLSASRPQDRQFILSSKKLLLSDSGFYLCAWSQKSTGGTGELFFGEGSRLTVL.